Reported below is one TCR beta chain. This entry is derived from a study of blood T cell repertoires in COVID-19. Turning to the study itself: COVID-19 samples, acute and convalescent, were from the United States, Italy and Spain.

This table comes from immunoSEQ multiplex PCR, and its TCRdb copy is limited to in-frame clones, with some not included. The sample comprises over 60,000 clones, over 75% of which are singletons, and approximately 11% rests with the top ten. The CDR3 length is 15 residues. V shed 6 bases, J shed 4 bases, and the junction held 8 bases outside the gene matches. CDR1 MDHEN and CDR2 SYDVKM come from the germline V gene. The sequenced material came from peripheral blood. This receptor was obtained from a man between 65 and 80 years old with active or convalescent COVID-19. This sequence joins TRBV28 and TRBJ1-1, with TRBD1 matching over 10 bases. The CDR3 bases are TGTGCCAGCAGCCGCCCCGGGACAGGGGTCACTGAAGCTTTCTTT. It specifies CASSRPGTGVTEAFF.